What follows are 19 T cell receptor beta chains derived from one specimen sequenced in a study of cytomegalovirus exposure and HLA in healthy donors. PCR employed 60 Vbeta and 13 Jbeta primers. Sequencing was performed with immunoSEQ multiplex PCR; in TCRdb, only in-frame clones are kept and a portion is missing. This sample has roughly 150,000 clones, with about 72% found just once. Sequenced: PBMCs. The receptors originated from a man aged 35 to 55 in good health and CMV-seronegative.

This clone showed up just a few times. V is TRBV5-1 and J is TRBJ2-7, with D perhaps TRBD1 (5 bases). Germline values: CDR1 SGHRS, CDR2 YFSETQ. V lost 3 bases, J lost 6 bases, and 10 bases lay in between. The length of the CDR3 is 12 residues. For the CDR3, the DNA is TGCGCCAGCAGCTCCCCAGGGCTCGAGCAGTACTTC. It is translated as CASSSPGLEQYF.

The V gene is TRBV10-3, the J gene TRBJ1-6; D remains ambiguous. CDR3 length: 12 residues. The ends were cut back, 4 bases at V and 5 bases at J, with 3 bases in the middle. Looked up from germline, CDR1 is ENHRY and CDR2 is SYGVKD. CDR3 sequence (DNA): TGTGCCATCAGTGTAAATAATTCACCCCTCCACTTT. This sequence encodes CAISVNNSPLHF.

This chain joins TRBV9 and TRBJ2-7; D may be TRBD1 (6 bases). This CDR3 has 13 amino acids. Trimming stripped 2 bases from V and 6 bases from J, with 12 bases between. In germline, CDR1 is SGDLS, CDR2 YYNGEE. CDR3: CASSVSRGGEQYF. For the CDR3, the DNA is TGTGCCAGCAGCGTGTCCAGGGGTGGCGAGCAGTACTTC.

This clone was picked up a small number of times. The chain joins TRBV5-6 to TRBJ2-1; D is ambiguous. Looked up from germline, CDR1 is SGHDT and CDR2 is YYEEEE. The V end was cut by 2 bases, the J end by 6 bases, with 6 bases between. The CDR3 extends over 12 amino acids. The CDR3 loop reads CASSFQRNEQFF. DNA for the CDR3: TGTGCCAGCAGCTTCCAGCGCAATGAGCAGTTCTTC.

This clone was found once. The rearrangement uses TRBV10-3 and TRBJ2-7; the match to TRBD2 covers 7 bases. The CDR3 has 15 residues. V trimming: 0 bases; J trimming: 2 bases; junction bases outside the gene matches: 4. CDR1 is ENHRY and CDR2 is SYGVKD in the germline V gene. The CDR3 DNA sequence: TGTGCCATCAGTGAGTCGGGAGGGGCGACCTACGAGCAGTACTTC. As protein: CAISESGGATYEQYF.

The V gene is TRBV30, the J gene TRBJ2-7; 9 nucleotides line up with TRBD2. There are 15 residues in the CDR3. With V trimmed by 2 bases and J by 4 bases, 9 bases remained unmatched. Germline V gene lookup returns CDR1 GTSNPN and CDR2 SVGIG (reference sequence). The CDR3 nucleotides read TGTGCCTGGAGTACAAGGACTAGCGTACTATACGAGCAGTACTTC. Its protein product is CAWSTRTSVLYEQYF.

V gene TRBV2 combines with J gene TRBJ1-6; D ambiguous. The germline V and J ends were trimmed by 8 bases and 0 bases, with 14 bases remaining between them. In germline, CDR1 is SNHLY, CDR2 FYNNEI. CDR3 size: 16 residues. The CDR3, as DNA: TGTGCCAGCGAGGGAGGACTGAGCTCCTATAATTCACCCCTCCACTTT. It is translated as CASEGGLSSYNSPLHF.

The V and J genes are TRBV11-2 and TRBJ2-3, with 12 nucleotides matching TRBD2. CDR1 SGHAT and CDR2 FQNNGV come from the germline V gene. The V gene end was trimmed by 5 bases and the J gene end by 3 bases; junction bases not matched to a gene: 6. This CDR3 region has 16 residues. The CDR3, as DNA: TGTGCCAGCAGCCCCCTGACTAGCGGGAGTACAGATACGCAGTATTTT. Its protein product is CASSPLTSGSTDTQYF.

This clone was recorded a few times. Here the CDR3 DNA reads TGTGCCAGCAGTTTAGGACTAGCGGGAGACACAATCTCCTACGAGCAGTACTTC. Translating it yields CASSLGLAGDTISYEQYF. V and J are TRBV28 and TRBJ2-7; 13 bases agree with TRBD2. CDR1 and CDR2 (germline): MDHEN, SYDVKM. CDR3 length equals 18 residues. V shed 2 bases and J 0 bases; nucleotides not matched to a gene: 7.

The V and J genes are TRBV30 and TRBJ1-6, with TRBD1 as a possible D gene (6 bases). CDR3 length: 14 amino acids. Germline V CDR1 and CDR2: GTSNPN, SVGIG (reference sequence). Trimming pared 3 bases from V and 7 bases from J, leaving 13 bases between. The CDR3 DNA follows: TGTGCCTGGAGGGGGGACACGGGGAATTCACCCCTCCACTTT. This sequence encodes CAWRGDTGNSPLHF.

This sequence joins TRBV7-2 and TRBJ2-7, with 8 nucleotides matching TRBD2. Germline loops: CDR1 SGHTA, CDR2 FQGNSA. This CDR3 has 14 residues. Germline trimming cut 2 bases from V and 1 base from J; bases unmatched to any gene: 1. This chain's CDR3 is CASSLRGGSYEQYF. The CDR3 DNA is TGTGCCAGCAGCTTACGGGGGGGGTCCTACGAGCAGTACTTC. Filled out from reference TRBV7-2 and TRBJ2-7, the complete variable domain reads GAGVSQSPSNKVTEKGKDVELRCDPISGHTALYWYRQSLGQGLEFLIYFQGNSAPDKSGLPSDRFSAERTGGSVSTLTIQRTQQEDSAVYLCASSLRGGSYEQYFGPGTRLTVT.

This clone was observed once. This chain joins TRBV27 and TRBJ2-3; 7 positions match TRBD2. There are 13 residues in the CDR3. Trimming cost V 4 bases and J 10 bases; bases outside gene matches: 8. Germline V lookup: CDR1 MNHEY, CDR2 SMNVEV (reference sequence). CDR3 nucleotide sequence: TGTGCCAGCAGTTCGCGGGGGTCCCATCCGCAGTATTTT. Its translation: CASSSRGSHPQYF.

A few counts support this clone. V and J are TRBV2 and TRBJ1-1; 9 bases map to TRBD1. The germline CDR1 and CDR2 sequences are SNHLY and FYNNEI. Trimming took 6 bases from V and 7 from J; bases not matched to a gene: 9. The CDR3 totals 14 residues. In nucleotides, the CDR3 is TGTGCCAGCAGCTTAAGGACAGGGGAAAATGAAGCTTTCTTT. Its protein product is CASSLRTGENEAFF. Drawing the rest from reference TRBV2 and TRBJ1-1, the complete variable domain is EPEVTQTPSHQVTQMGQEVILRCVPISNHLYFYWYRQILGQKVEFLVSFYNNEISEKSEIFDDQFSVERPDGSNFTLKIRSTKLEDSAMYFCASSLRTGENEAFFGQGTRLTVV.

The genes are TRBV7-9 and TRBJ1-1, with a tentative D call TRBD1 (5 bases). Per the germline V gene, CDR1 is SEHNR and CDR2 is FQNEAQ (reference sequence). With 0 bases removed from V and 3 bases from J, the gap between germline ends came to 5 bases. The CDR3 is 13 residues long. CDR3 sequence reads: CASSLAGDTEAFF. CDR3 in DNA: TGTGCCAGCAGCTTAGCAGGGGACACTGAAGCTTTCTTT.

V is TRBV11-1 and J is TRBJ2-7; D is perhaps TRBD1 (6 bases). V lost 5 bases and J lost 2, with 13 bases in between. The length of the CDR3 is 14 residues. Germline CDR1 is SGHAT and CDR2 is FQDESV (reference sequence). CDR3 sequence: CASSPTGRPYEQYF. The CDR3 DNA reads TGTGCCAGCAGCCCGACAGGTCGTCCCTACGAGCAGTACTTC.

The rearrangement uses TRBV15 and TRBJ1-2; 7 bases are a match to TRBD1. The V gene end was trimmed by 0 bases and the J gene end by 7 bases; junction bases not matched to a gene: 11. CDR3 length: 16 amino acids. The germline V gene encodes CDR1 LNHNV and CDR2 YYDKDF (reference sequence). The CDR3 DNA follows: TGTGCCACCAGCAGAGACCAACTGACAGGGTTTTCTGGCTACACCTTC. Translating gives CATSRDQLTGFSGYTF.

This chain links TRBV7-9 with TRBJ2-4; TRBD1 matches at 9 bases. This CDR3 is 17 amino acids long. Germline V gene sequence: CDR1 SEHNR, CDR2 FQNEAQ (reference sequence). V lost 5 bases, J lost 2 bases, and 10 bases stayed unmatched. The CDR3 nucleotides are TGTGCCAGCAGCGCCCAAGACAGGGGGGGAACCAAAAACATTCAGTACTTC. This encodes CASSAQDRGGTKNIQYF.

This chain connects TRBV19 to TRBJ1-5; TRBD1 agrees at 8 bases. V shed 4 bases and J 1 base; nucleotides not matched to a gene: 9. CDR1 and CDR2 from the germline V gene are LNHDA and SQIVND (reference sequence). The CDR3 has 17 amino acids. This chain's CDR3 is CASSRRDRGSSNQPQHF. As DNA, the CDR3 is TGTGCCAGTAGTAGGAGAGACAGGGGCTCGAGCAATCAGCCCCAGCATTTT.

This clone showed up just a few times. This chain links TRBV2 with TRBJ1-3; 8 nucleotides line up with TRBD1. Germline V gives CDR1 SNHLY, CDR2 FYNNEI. With 3 bases clipped from V and 0 bases from J, the junction kept 1 base outside the gene matches. The CDR3 sequence is 15 residues long. The CDR3 loop is CASSEGQASGNTIYF. The CDR3 DNA sequence: TGTGCCAGCAGTGAGGGACAGGCCTCTGGAAACACCATATATTTT.